What follows is one T cell receptor beta chain and its context. Which antigen it targets is not known. Nothing much larger sits one base from this clone, and base qualities are not available. This record comes from a study of blood T cell repertoires in COVID-19 (dated by TCRdb to 2020 to 2022). Study-level background: Collaborator samples came from the United States, Italy and Spain and covered acute and convalescent phases of COVID-19. The prospective study material was composed of cDNA or gDNA derived from T cells, B-cell-depleted T cells, or PBMCs. The dataset comprised deeply sampled blood TCRbeta repertoires from subjects exposed to, actively infected with, or recovered from COVID-19. The repertoires were released in a freely available public database meant as a resource for research on the immune response to SARS-CoV-2. The samples were drawn from the first 160 participants of the ongoing ImmuneRACE study and from some 1,300 subjects provided by 6 global collaborators. Sample metadata almost always included a de-identified subject ID, COVID-19 status, age in years and sex. Where HLA class I and class II types were available, the types were taken from metadata supplied by the sample provider, not from assay-based typing.

The immunoSEQ Assay, a bias-controlled multiplex PCR, was used to amplify TCRbeta CDR3 regions from genomic DNA. In the paper's pipeline: The number of nucleated cells in each sample was estimated from the amplification of reference gene primers within the assay. To quantify the absolute abundance of each unique TCRbeta CDR3 rearrangement, sequence reads were collapsed and filtered. For each sample, productive Simpson clonality was calculated as the square root of Simpson's diversity index across productive rearrangements. The table was pulled from immuneACCESS by TCRdb, which kept in-frame rearrangements only. Such tables lose some clones; where checked, under half of the loss comes from unresolved V genes, and the rest has no known cause. That table is the source of V, J and clone size, and D and trimming were worked out from the DNA. Within this sample are 250,000 to 350,000 clones, with approximately 84% of them counted one time only. The ten biggest clones cover 15% to 17% of the sample.

One collaborating source in Seattle enrolled patients while the patients were actively infected and followed the patients over time throughout the course of disease. Each collaborating institution followed its own protocols to collect whole blood in K2EDTA tubes. Collaborator samples were shipped for TCRbeta analysis as frozen whole blood, isolated PBMCs, or DNA extracted from either sample type. General conclusions and limits of the study: The quantity of clinical and demographic metadata differed by source and by participant and was supplied without curation.

This receptor was taken from a person aged 70 to 85 with COVID-19, enrolled during active disease. The sequencing input was peripheral blood.

CDR3 region: CASSLDETSFGGELFF. The DNA is TGTGCCAGCAGTTTAGACGAAACTAGCTTTGGCGGGGAGCTGTTTTTT. The rearrangement joined TRBV27 to TRBJ2-2; the D region possibly corresponds to TRBD2 (6 bases align). The germline V gene (reference sequence) specifies MNHEY as CDR1 and SMNVEV as CDR2. Trimming at the junction amounts to 2 bases on V and 7 bases on J, and the germline ends lie 17 bases apart. Including the terminal cysteine and phenylalanine, the CDR3 comprises 16 residues. Of the read, only the CDR3 DNA is kept; its 48 bases are in frame from base 1.